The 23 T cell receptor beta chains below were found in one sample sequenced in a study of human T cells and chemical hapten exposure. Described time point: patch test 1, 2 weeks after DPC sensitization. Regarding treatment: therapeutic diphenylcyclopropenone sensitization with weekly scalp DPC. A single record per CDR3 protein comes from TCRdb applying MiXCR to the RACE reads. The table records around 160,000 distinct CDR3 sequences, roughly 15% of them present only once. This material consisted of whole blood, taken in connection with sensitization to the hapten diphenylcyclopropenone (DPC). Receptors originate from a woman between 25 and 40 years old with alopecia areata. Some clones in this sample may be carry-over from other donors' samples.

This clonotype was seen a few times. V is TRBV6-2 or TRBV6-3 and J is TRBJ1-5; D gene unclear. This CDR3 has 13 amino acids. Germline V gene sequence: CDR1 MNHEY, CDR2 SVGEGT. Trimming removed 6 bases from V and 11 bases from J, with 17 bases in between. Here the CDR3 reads CASSPGSPPSQHF. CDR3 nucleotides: TGTGCCAGCAGCCCCGGGTCCCCTCCGTCCCAGCATTTT.

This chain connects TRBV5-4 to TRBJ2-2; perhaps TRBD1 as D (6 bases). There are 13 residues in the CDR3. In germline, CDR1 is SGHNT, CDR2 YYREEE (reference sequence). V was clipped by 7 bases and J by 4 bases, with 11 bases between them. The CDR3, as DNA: TGTGCCAGCGGGGACAAACTCACCGGGGAGCTGTTTTTT. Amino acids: CASGDKLTGELFF. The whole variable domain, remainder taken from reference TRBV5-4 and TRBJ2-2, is ETGVTQSPTHLIKTRGQQVTLRCSSQSGHNTVSWYQQALGQGPQFIFQYYREEENGRGNFPPRFSGLQFPNYSSELNVNALELDDSALYLCASGDKLTGELFFGEGSRLTVL.

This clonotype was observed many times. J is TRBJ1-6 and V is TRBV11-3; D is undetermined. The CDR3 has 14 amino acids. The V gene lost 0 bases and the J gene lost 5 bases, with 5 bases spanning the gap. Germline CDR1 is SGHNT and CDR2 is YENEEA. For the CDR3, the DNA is TGTGCCAGCAGCTTAGAACAGAATAATTCACCCCTCCACTTT. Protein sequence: CASSLEQNNSPLHF.

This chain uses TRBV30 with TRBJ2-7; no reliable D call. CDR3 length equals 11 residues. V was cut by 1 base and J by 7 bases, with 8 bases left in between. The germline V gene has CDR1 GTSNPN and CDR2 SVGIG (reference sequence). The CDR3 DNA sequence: TGTGCCTGGAGTGGGGTTGGGGAGCAGTACTTC. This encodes CAWSGVGEQYF.

The CDR3 nucleotides are TGTGCCAGCAGCTTAGAGGCGCGGGAGATCACAGATACGCAGTATTTT. It is translated as CASSLEAREITDTQYF. The V gene is TRBV7-2, the J gene TRBJ2-3; TRBD2 agrees at 7 bases. CDR1 SGHTA and CDR2 FQGNSA come from the germline V gene. CDR3 length: 16 residues. V shed 1 base, J shed 2 bases, and the junction held 6 bases outside the gene matches.

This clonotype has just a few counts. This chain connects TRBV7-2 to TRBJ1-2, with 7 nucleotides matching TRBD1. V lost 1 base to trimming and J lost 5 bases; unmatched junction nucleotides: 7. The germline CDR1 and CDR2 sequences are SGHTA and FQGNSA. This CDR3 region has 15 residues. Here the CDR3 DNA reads TGTGCCAGCAGCTTAGAAAAGGGACAGAGTTATGGCTACACCTTC. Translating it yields CASSLEKGQSYGYTF.

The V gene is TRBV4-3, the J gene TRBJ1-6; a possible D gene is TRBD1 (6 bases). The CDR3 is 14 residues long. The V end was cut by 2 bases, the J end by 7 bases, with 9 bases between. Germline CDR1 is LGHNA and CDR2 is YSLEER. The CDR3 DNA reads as TGCGCCAGCAGCCAAAACAGGGCAAATTCACCCCTCCACTTT. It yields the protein CASSQNRANSPLHF.

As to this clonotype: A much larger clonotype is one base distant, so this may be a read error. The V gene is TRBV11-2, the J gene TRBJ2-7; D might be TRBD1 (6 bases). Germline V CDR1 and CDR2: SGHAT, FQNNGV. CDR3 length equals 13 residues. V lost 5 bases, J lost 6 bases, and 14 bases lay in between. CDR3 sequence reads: CASSPDQGREQYF. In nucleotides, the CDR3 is TGTGCCAGCAGCCCGGACCAGGGGCGCGAGCAGTACTTC.

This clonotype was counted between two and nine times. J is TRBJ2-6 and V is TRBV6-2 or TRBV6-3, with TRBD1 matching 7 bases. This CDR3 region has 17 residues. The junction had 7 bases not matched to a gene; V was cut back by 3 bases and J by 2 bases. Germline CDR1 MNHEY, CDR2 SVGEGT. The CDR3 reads CASSYIQGLAGANVLTF. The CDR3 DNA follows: TGTGCCAGCAGTTATATACAGGGGCTGGCTGGGGCCAACGTCCTGACTTTC.

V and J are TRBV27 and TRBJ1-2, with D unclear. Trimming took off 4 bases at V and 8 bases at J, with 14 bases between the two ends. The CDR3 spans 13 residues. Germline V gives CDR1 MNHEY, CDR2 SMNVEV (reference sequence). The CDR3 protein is CASSYNSVGGYTF. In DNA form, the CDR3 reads TGTGCCAGCAGTTACAACAGCGTTGGGGGCTACACCTTC.

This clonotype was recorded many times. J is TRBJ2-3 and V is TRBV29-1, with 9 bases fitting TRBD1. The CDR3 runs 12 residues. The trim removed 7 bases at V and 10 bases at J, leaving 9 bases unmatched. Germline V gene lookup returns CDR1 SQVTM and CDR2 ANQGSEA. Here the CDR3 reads CSAEEGQGSQYF. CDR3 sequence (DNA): TGCAGCGCAGAAGAAGGACAGGGGTCGCAGTATTTT.

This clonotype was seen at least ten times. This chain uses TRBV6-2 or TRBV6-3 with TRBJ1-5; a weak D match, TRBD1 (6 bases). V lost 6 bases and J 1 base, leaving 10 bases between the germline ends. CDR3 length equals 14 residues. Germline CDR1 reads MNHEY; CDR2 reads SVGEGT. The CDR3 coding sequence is TGTGCCAGCAGGGATACAGGGAGCAATCAGCCCCAGCATTTT. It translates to CASRDTGSNQPQHF.

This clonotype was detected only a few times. CDR3 amino acids: CASSQERYSIHNEQFF. In DNA form, the CDR3 reads TGCGCCAGCAGCCAAGAAAGGTATAGCATCCACAATGAGCAGTTCTTC. The J gene is TRBJ2-1, the V gene TRBV4-3, with unresolved D. Trimming cost V 0 bases and J 5 bases, with 14 bases left between them. CDR3 size: 16 residues. Germline V gives CDR1 LGHNA, CDR2 YSLEER.

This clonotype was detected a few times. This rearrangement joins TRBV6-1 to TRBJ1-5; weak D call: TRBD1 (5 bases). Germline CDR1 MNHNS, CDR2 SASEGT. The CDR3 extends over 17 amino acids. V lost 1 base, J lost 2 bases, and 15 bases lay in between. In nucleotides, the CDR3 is TGTGCCAGCAGTGAAGGTACAGGACTTGGGGGCAATCAGCCCCAGCATTTT. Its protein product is CASSEGTGLGGNQPQHF.

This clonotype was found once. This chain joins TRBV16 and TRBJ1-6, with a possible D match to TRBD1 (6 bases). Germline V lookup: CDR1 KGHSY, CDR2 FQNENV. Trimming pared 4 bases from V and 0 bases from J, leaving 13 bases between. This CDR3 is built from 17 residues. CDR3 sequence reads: CASSRDRLSSYNSPLHF. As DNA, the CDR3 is TGTGCCAGCAGCCGTGACAGGCTAAGCTCCTATAATTCACCCCTCCACTTT.

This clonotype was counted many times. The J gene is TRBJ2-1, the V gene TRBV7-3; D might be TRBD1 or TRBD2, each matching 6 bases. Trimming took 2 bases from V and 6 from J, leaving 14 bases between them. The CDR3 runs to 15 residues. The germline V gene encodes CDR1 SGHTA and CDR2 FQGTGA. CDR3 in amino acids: CASSLLGGPRNEQFF. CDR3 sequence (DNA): TGTGCCAGCAGCTTACTAGGGGGGCCTCGCAATGAGCAGTTCTTC.

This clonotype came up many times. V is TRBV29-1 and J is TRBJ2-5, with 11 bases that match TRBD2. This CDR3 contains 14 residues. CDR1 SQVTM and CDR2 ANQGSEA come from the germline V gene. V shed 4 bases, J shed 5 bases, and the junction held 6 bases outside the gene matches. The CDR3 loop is CSVVVAGGRETQYF. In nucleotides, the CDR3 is TGCAGCGTTGTGGTAGCGGGGGGGCGGGAGACCCAGTACTTC.

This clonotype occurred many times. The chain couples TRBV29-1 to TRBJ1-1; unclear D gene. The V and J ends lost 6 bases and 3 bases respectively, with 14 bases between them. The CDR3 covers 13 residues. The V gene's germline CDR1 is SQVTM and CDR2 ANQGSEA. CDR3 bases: TGCAGCGTAGACCGGTCCTCTCACACTGAAGCTTTCTTT. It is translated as CSVDRSSHTEAFF.

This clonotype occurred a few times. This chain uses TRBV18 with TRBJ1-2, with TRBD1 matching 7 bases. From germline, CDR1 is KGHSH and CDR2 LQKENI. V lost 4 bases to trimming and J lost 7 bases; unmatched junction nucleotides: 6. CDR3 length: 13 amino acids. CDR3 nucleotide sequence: TGTGCCAGCTCACTACAAGACAGGGTTGGCTACACCTTC. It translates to CASSLQDRVGYTF.

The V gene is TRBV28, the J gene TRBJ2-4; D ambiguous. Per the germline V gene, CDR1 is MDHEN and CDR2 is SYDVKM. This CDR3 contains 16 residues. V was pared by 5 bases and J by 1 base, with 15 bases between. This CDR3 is CASSSKWEGAKNIQYF. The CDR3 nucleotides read TGTGCCAGCAGTAGTAAATGGGAAGGGGCCAAAAACATTCAGTACTTC. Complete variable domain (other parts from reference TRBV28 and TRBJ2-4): DVKVTQSSRYLVKRTGEKVFLECVQDMDHENMFWYRQDPGLGLRLIYFSYDVKMKEKGDIPEGYSVSREKKERFSLILESASTNQTSMYLCASSSKWEGAKNIQYFGAGTRLSVL.

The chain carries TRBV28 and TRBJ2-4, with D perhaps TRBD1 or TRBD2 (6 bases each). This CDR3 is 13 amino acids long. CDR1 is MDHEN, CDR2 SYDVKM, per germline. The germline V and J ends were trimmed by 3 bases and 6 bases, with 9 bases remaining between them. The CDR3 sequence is CASSFRGPNIQYF. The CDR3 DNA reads TGTGCCAGCAGTTTTCGGGGGCCAAACATTCAGTACTTC.

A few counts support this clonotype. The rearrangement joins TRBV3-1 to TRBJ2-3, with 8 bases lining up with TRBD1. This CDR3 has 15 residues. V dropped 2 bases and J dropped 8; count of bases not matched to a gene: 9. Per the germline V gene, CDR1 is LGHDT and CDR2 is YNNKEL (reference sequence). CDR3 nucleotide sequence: TGTGCCAGCAGCCAAACCCGGGACAGGCTATCTACGCAGTATTTT. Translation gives CASSQTRDRLSTQYF.

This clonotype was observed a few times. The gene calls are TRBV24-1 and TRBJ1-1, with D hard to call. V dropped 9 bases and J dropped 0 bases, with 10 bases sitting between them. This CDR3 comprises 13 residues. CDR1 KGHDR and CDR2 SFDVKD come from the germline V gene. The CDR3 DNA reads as TGTGCCACCCAAGGAGCTATGAACACTGAAGCTTTCTTT. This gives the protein CATQGAMNTEAFF.